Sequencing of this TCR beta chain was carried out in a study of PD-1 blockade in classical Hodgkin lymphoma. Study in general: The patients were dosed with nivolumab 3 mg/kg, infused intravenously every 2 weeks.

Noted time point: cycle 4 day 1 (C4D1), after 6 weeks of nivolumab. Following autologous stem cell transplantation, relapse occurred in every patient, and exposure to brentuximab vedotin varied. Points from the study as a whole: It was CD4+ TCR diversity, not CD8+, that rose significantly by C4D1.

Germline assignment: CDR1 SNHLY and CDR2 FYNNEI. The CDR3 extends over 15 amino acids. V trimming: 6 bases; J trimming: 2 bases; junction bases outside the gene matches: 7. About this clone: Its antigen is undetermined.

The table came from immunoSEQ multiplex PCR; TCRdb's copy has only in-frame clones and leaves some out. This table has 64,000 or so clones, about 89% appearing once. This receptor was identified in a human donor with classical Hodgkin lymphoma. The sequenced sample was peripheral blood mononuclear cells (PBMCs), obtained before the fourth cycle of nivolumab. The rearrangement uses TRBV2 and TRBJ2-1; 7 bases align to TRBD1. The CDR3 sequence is CASSLAGGAYNEQFF. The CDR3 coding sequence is TGTGCCAGCAGCCTCGCAGGGGGTGCCTACAATGAGCAGTTCTTC.